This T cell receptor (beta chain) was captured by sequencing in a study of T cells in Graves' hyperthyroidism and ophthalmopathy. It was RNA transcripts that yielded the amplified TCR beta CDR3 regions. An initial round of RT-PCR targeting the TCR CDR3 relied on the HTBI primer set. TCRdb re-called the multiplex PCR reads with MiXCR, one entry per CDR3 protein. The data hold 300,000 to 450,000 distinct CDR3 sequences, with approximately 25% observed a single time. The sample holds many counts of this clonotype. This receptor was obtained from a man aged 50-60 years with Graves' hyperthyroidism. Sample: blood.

The chain's CDR3 is CASLWGDTDTQYF. In DNA, the CDR3 is TGTGCCAGCCTCTGGGGAGACACAGATACGCAGTATTTT. The V gene is TRBV7-9, the J gene TRBJ2-3; a weak D match, TRBD2 (5 bases). CDR1 is SEHNR, CDR2 FQNEAQ, per germline (reference sequence). The CDR3 has 13 residues. Between the trimmed V and J ends, which lost 8 bases and 2 bases, there was a span of 11 bases.